This TCR beta chain was sequenced in a study of metastatic and nonmetastatic thyroid tumors. Study at large: Across blood and tumor or nodule tissue, repertoires from malignant and benign thyroid patients were compared with one another. Notes on the study in general: A significant increase in TCR beta diversity was reportedly seen in malignant thyroid tumors relative to benign nodules, in blood and tumor.

Trimming removed 3 bases from V and 9 bases from J, with 15 bases in between. Germline V gene lookup returns CDR1 LGHDT and CDR2 YNNKEL (reference sequence). The CDR3 covers 15 residues. As originally analysed: What underpinned the distant-metastasis classifier for papillary thyroid cancer was the set of CDR3 differences across clinicopathological groups. TCRdb re-processed the PCR reads through MiXCR. TCRdb, not the original authors, processed these V and J calls. The repertoire holds fewer than 45,000 clones, with roughly 12% as singletons. This clone was counted ten times or more. What it binds is unknown. Patients were all untreated before their thyroid surgery.

Sequenced sample: blood. This receptor was identified in a female donor with papillary thyroid cancer or a benign thyroid nodule (not recorded which). Some clones in this sample may be carry-over from other donors' samples. The chain employs TRBV3-1 and TRBJ1-6, with TRBD1 as a possible D gene (5 bases). DNA of the CDR3: TGTGCCAGCAGCCAGACCAGGGTAATGGGTTCACCCCTCCACTTT. This translates into CASSQTRVMGSPLHF.